This T cell receptor beta chain was obtained from a study of shared clonotypes between healthy human individuals. Generated by immunoSEQ multiplex PCR, the TCRdb table keeps only in-frame clones and is missing some. The repertoire holds around 700,000 clones, with about 90% as singletons. Terminally differentiated effector memory CD45RA+ cells were excluded from the naive CD8 cells, which were CD45RO-negative and positively selected for CCR7. V lost 0 bases to trimming and J lost 5 bases, with 11 bases between them. CDR1 and CDR2 (germline): MNHEY, SVGAGI. The CDR3 contains 15 residues. This chain connects TRBV6-5 to TRBJ2-1, with D perhaps TRBD2 (6 bases). The TCR comes from a man aged 25-40 years in good health. Sequencing used naive CD8+ T cells sorted from blood. CDR3 coding DNA: TGTGCCAGCAGTTACTCGGCTAGCGCGCACAATGAGCAGTTCTTC. It specifies CASSYSASAHNEQFF.